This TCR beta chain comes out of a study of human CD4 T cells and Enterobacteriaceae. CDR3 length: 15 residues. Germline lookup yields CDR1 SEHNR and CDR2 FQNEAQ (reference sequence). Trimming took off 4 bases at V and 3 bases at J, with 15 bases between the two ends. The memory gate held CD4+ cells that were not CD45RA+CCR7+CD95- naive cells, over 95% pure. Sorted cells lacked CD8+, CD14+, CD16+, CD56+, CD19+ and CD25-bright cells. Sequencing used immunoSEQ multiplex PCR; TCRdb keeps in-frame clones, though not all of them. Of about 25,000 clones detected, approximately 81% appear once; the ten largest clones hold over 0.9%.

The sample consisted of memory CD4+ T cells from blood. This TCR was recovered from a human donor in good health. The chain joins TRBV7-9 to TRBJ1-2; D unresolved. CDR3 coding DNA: TGTGCCAGCAGCTCCTTAAACGTTATTGACTATGGCTACACCTTC. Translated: CASSSLNVIDYGYTF.